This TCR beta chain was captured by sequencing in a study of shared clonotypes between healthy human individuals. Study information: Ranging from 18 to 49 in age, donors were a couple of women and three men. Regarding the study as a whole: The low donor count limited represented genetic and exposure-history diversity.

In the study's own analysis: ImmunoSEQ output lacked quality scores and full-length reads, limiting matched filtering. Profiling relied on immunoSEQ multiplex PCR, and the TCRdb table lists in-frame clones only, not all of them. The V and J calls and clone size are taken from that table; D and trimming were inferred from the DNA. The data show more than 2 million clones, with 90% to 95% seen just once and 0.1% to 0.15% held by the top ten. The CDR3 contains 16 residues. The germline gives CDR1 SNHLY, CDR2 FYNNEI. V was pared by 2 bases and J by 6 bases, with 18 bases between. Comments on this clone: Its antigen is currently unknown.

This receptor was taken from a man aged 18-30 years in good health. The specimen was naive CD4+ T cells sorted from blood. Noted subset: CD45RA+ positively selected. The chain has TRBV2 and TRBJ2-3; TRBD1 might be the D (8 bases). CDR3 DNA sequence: TGTGCCAGCAGTGAACAGGGGGCGGGAGCGGTGGATACGCAGTATTTT. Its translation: CASSEQGAGAVDTQYF.